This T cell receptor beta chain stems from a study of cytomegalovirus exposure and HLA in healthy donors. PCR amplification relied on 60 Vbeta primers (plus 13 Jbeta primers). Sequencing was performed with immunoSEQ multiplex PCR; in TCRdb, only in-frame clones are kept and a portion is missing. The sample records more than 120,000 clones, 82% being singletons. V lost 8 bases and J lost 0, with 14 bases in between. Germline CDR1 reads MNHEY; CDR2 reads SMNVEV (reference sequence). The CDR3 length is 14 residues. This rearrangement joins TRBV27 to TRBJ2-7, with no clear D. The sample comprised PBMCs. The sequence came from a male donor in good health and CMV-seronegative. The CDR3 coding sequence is TGTGCCAGCCGAGGCCAGCAGTTCTCCTACGAGCAGTACTTC. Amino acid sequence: CASRGQQFSYEQYF.